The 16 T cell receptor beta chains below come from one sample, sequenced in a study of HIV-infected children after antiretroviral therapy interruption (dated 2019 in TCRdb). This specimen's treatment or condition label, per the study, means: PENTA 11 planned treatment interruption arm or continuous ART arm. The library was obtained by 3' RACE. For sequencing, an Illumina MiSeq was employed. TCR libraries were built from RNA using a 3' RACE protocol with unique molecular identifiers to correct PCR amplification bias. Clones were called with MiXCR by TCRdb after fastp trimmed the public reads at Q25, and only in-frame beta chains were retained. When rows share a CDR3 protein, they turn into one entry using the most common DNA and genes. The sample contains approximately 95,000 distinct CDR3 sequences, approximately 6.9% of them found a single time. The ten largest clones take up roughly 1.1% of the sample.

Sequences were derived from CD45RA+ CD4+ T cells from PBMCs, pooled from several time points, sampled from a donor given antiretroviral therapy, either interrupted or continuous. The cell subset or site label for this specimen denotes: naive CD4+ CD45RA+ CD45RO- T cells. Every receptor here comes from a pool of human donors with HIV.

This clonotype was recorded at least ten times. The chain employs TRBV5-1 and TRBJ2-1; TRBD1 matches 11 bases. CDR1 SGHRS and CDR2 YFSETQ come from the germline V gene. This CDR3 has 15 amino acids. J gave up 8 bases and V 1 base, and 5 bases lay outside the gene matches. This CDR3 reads CASSLPGTGGDEQFF. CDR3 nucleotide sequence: TGCGCCAGCAGCTTGCCTGGGACAGGGGGTGATGAGCAGTTCTTC.

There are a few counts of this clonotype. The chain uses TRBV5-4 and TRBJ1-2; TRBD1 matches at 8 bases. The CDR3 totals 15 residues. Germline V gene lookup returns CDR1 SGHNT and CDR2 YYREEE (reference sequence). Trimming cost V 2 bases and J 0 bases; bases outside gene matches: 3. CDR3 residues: CASSFPTGANYGYTF. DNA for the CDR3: TGTGCCAGCAGCTTCCCGACAGGGGCTAACTATGGCTACACCTTC.

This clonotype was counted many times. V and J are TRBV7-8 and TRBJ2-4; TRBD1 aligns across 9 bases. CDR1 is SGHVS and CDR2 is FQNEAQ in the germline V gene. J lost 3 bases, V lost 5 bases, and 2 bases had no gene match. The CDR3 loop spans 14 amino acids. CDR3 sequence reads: CASSRTGVKNIQYF. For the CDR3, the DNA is TGTGCCAGCAGCCGGACAGGGGTCAAAAACATTCAGTACTTC.

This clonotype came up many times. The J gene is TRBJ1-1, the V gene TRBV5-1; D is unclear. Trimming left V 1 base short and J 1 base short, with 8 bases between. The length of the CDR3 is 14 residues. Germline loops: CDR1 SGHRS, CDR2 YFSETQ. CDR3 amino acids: CASSLIAGNTEAFF. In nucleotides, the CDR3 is TGCGCCAGCAGCTTGATTGCTGGGAACACTGAAGCTTTCTTT.

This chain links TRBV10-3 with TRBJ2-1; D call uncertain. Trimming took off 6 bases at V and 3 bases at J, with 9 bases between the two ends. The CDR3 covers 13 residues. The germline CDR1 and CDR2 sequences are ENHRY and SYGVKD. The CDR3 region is CAIRYPGYNEQFF. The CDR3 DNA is TGTGCCATCAGGTACCCAGGCTACAATGAGCAGTTCTTC.

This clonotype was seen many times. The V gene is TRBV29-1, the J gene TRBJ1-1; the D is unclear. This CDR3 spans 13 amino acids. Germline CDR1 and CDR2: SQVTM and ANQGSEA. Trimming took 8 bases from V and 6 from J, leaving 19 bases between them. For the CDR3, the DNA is TGCAGCTCAGGTGGTGGGTCTCGATCTGAAGCTTTCTTT. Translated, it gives CSSGGGSRSEAFF.

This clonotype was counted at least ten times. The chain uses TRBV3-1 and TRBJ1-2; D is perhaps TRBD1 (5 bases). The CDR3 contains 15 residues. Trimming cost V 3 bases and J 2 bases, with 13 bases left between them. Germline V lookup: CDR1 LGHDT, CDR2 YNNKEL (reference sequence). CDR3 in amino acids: CASSQPGRMNYGYTF. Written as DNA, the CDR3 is TGTGCCAGCAGCCAGCCGGGACGAATGAACTATGGCTACACCTTC.

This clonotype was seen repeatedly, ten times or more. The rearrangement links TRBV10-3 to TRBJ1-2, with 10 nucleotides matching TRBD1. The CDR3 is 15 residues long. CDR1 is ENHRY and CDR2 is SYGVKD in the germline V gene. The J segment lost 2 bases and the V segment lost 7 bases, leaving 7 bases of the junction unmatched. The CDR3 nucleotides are TGTGCCATCACCGATCCGGGACAGGGGAACTATGGCTACACCTTC. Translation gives CAITDPGQGNYGYTF.

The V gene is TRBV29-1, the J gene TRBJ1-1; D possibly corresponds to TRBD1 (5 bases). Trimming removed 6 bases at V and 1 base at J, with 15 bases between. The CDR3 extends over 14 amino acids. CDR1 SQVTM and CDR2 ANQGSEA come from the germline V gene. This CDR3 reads CSVASRVRNTEAFF. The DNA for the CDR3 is TGCAGCGTCGCTTCCAGGGTAAGGAACACTGAAGCTTTCTTT.

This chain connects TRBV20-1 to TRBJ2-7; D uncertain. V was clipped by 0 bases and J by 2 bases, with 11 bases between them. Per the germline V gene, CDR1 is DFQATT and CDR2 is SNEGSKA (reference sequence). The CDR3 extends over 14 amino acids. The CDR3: CSARDRTLPYEQYF. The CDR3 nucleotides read TGCAGTGCTAGAGATAGGACCCTCCCCTACGAGCAGTACTTC.

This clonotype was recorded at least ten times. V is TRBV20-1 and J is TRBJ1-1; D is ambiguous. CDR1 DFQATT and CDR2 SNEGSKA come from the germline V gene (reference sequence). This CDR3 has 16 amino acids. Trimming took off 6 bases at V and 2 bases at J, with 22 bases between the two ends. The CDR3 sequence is CSANEPQRLLNTEAFF. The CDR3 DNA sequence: TGCAGTGCCAACGAACCCCAACGTCTTTTAAACACTGAAGCTTTCTTT.

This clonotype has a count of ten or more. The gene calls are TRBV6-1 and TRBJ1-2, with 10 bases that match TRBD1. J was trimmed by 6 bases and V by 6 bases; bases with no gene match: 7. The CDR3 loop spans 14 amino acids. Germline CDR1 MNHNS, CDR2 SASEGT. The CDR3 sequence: CASRPGTGVDGYTF. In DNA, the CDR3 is TGTGCCAGCAGACCCGGGACAGGGGTCGATGGCTACACCTTC.

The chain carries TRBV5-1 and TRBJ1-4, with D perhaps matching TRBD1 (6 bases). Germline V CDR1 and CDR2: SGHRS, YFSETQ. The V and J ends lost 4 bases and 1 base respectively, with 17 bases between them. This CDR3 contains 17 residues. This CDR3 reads CASSPEGGLRTNEKLFF. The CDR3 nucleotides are TGCGCCAGCAGCCCGGAGGGGGGGCTCCGAACTAATGAAAAACTGTTTTTT.

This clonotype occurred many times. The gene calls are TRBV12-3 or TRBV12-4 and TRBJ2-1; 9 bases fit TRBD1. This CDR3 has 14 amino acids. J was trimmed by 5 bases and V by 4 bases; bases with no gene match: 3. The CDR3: CASSWGQGNNEQFF. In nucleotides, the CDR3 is TGTGCCAGCAGTTGGGGACAGGGTAACAATGAGCAGTTCTTC.

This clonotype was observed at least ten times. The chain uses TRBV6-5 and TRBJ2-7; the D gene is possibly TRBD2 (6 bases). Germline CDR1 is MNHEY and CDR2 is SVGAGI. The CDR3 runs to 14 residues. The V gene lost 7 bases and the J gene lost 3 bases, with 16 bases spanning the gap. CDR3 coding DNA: TGTGCCAGCATTTCTTGGGGGGTTCTCTACGAGCAGTACTTC. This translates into CASISWGVLYEQYF.

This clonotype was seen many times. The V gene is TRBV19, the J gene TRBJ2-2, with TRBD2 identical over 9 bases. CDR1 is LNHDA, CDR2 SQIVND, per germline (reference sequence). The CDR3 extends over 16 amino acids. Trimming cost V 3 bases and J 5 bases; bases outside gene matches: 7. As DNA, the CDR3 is TGTGCCAGTAGTATTGTGGCGCTAGCGGGGACCGGGGAGCTGTTTTTT. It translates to CASSIVALAGTGELFF.